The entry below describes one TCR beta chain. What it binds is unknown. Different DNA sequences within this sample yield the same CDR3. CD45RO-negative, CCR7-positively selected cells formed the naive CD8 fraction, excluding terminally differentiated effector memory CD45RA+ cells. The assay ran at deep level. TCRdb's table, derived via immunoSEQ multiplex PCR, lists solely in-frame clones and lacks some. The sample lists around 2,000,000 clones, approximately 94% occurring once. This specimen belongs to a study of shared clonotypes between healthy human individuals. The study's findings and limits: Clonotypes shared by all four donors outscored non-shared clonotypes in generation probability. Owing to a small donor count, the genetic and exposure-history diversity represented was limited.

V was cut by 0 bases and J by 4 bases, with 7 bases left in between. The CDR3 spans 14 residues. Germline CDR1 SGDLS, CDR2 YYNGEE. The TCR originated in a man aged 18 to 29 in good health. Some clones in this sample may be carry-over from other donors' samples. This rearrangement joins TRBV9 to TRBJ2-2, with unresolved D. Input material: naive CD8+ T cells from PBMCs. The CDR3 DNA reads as TGTGCCAGCAGCGTAGAGGGCTTCACCGGGGAGCTGTTTTTT. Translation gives CASSVEGFTGELFF.